These 24 T cell receptor beta chains were sequenced from one sample in a study of blood T cell repertoires in COVID-19. Assay used: immunoSEQ multiplex PCR; TCRdb lists only in-frame clones, some missing. Of around 120,000 clones in the sample, less than 95% were seen once. The sequenced sample was peripheral blood. All receptors come from a human donor with active COVID-19. The donor label of this sample is uncertain.

The chain has TRBV28 and TRBJ1-2; D unclear. The CDR3 totals 18 residues. Germline lookup yields CDR1 MDHEN and CDR2 SYDVKM. V lost 3 bases and J lost 1, with 21 bases in between. The CDR3 DNA reads TGTGCCAGCAGTTTTTACGGCAGGACTTATCGCGATAACTATGGCTACACCTTC. This gives the protein CASSFYGRTYRDNYGYTF.

The rearrangement uses TRBV19 and TRBJ1-1; perhaps TRBD1 as D (5 bases). V was shortened by 3 bases and J by 0 bases, with 14 bases between the two germline ends. CDR1 LNHDA and CDR2 SQIVND come from the germline V gene (reference sequence). This CDR3 has 16 residues. CDR3 protein: CASSIWIGALNTEAFF. CDR3 nucleotide sequence: TGTGCCAGTAGTATTTGGATAGGGGCTCTGAACACTGAAGCTTTCTTT.

The CDR3 loop reads CAISGILAGGPNTQYF. The CDR3 DNA reads as TGTGCCATCAGTGGAATTCTAGCGGGGGGGCCTAATACGCAGTATTTT. The chain carries TRBV10-3 and TRBJ2-3; 12 bases are a match to TRBD2. The germline V gene encodes CDR1 ENHRY and CDR2 SYGVKD. CDR3 size: 16 residues. The ends lost 4 bases at V and 7 bases at J; junction bases unmatched: 9.

This chain links TRBV5-4 with TRBJ2-1; TRBD1 matches 7 bases. This CDR3 region has 15 residues. From germline, CDR1 is SGHNT and CDR2 YYREEE (reference sequence). With V trimmed by 2 bases and J by 2 bases, 4 bases remained unmatched. The CDR3 sequence is CASSLGDSPYNEQFF. DNA for the CDR3: TGTGCCAGCAGCTTAGGGGACAGCCCCTACAATGAGCAGTTCTTC.

The rearrangement joins TRBV12-3 or TRBV12-4 to TRBJ1-1; no firm D call. The CDR3 is 12 residues long. With 8 bases removed from V and 4 bases from J, the gap between germline ends came to 11 bases. CDR3 sequence reads: CASSHGSTEAFF. For the CDR3, the DNA is TGTGCCAGCTCCCATGGTAGCACTGAAGCTTTCTTT.

This clone was counted a single time. V is TRBV14 and J is TRBJ2-7; 7 nucleotides agree with TRBD2. After removal of 4 bases from V and 1 base from J, the junction contained 4 bases not matched to a gene. CDR1 is SGHDN and CDR2 is FVKESK in the germline V gene. The CDR3 runs to 14 residues. Here the CDR3 reads CASSPGLVSYEQYF. The CDR3 DNA sequence: TGTGCCAGCAGCCCTGGACTAGTTTCCTACGAGCAGTACTTC.

This chain uses TRBV28 with TRBJ2-1; possible D gene TRBD1, 6 bases. Germline CDR1 MDHEN, CDR2 SYDVKM. Trimming removed 10 bases from V and 9 bases from J, with 16 bases in between. The CDR3 covers 12 residues. The CDR3: CATKVGQTEQFF. CDR3 nucleotides: TGTGCCACAAAAGTTGGACAGACTGAGCAGTTCTTC.

V is TRBV18 and J is TRBJ2-3, with D maybe TRBD2 (6 bases). The CDR3 totals 15 residues. From germline, CDR1 is KGHSH and CDR2 LQKENI. Trimming stripped 6 bases from V and 4 bases from J, with 17 bases between. Here the CDR3 DNA reads TGTGCCAGCTCCCGTCAGGCGGGGTCGGCAGATACGCAGTATTTT. Its translation: CASSRQAGSADTQYF.

CDR3 nucleotides: TGTGCCAGCAGCTTACAAACGGGACTATCAAAATACAATGAGCAGTTCTTC. Translated: CASSLQTGLSKYNEQFF. The chain is built from TRBV7-3 and TRBJ2-1; 7 positions agree with TRBD2. Per germline, CDR1 SGHTA and CDR2 FQGTGA. The CDR3 is made up of 17 amino acids. After removal of 2 bases from V and 4 bases from J, the junction contained 11 bases not matched to a gene.

The chain employs TRBV10-3 and TRBJ2-7; 8 bases line up with TRBD1. In germline, CDR1 is ENHRY, CDR2 SYGVKD. This CDR3 is built from 14 residues. V was clipped by 6 bases and J by 5 bases; unmatched bases: 9. CDR3 nucleotide sequence: TGTGCCATCAGACAAGCCTCACAGGGGGACGAGCAGTACTTC. Translation gives CAIRQASQGDEQYF.

The gene calls are TRBV19 and TRBJ1-3, with a possible D match to TRBD1 (6 bases). Germline V gives CDR1 LNHDA, CDR2 SQIVND (reference sequence). Deletions cut 10 bases from V and 0 bases from J, with 13 bases between. CDR3 length equals 14 residues. CDR3 coding DNA: TGTGCCACCCACAGGGTGGGCTCTGGAAACACCATATATTTT. Its translation is CATHRVGSGNTIYF.

This sequence joins TRBV21-1 and TRBJ2-2; TRBD1, as called in the table, went unchecked against the DNA. TRBV21-1 is recorded as a pseudogene. CDR3 length: 16 amino acids. The CDR3 is CASSKNVGRDTGELFF. The CDR3 DNA is TGTGCCAGCAGCAAAAATGTAGGCAGGGATACCGGGGAGCTGTTTTTT.

V gene TRBV18 combines with J gene TRBJ2-2; D ambiguous. The V and J ends lost 2 bases and 1 base respectively, with 5 bases between them. Per the germline V gene, CDR1 is KGHSH and CDR2 is LQKENI. The CDR3 covers 14 residues. The CDR3 here is CASSPGLNTGELFF. The CDR3 region has the DNA TGTGCCAGCTCACCAGGGCTGAACACCGGGGAGCTGTTTTTT. The full variable domain, rest sourced from reference TRBV18 and TRBJ2-2, is NAGVMQNPRHLVRRRGQEARLRCSPMKGHSHVYWYRQLPEEGLKFMVYLQKENIIDESGMPKERFSAEFPKEGPSILRIQQVVRGDSAAYFCASSPGLNTGELFFGEGSRLTVL.

V is TRBV14 and J is TRBJ1-2, with D hard to call. V shed 0 bases and J shed 8 bases, with 10 bases lying between them. The CDR3 contains 13 residues. Germline V gives CDR1 SGHDN, CDR2 FVKESK. CDR3 sequence (DNA): TGTGCCAGCAGCCAAGATCCGGGGTACGGCTACACCTTC. Translating it yields CASSQDPGYGYTF.

J is TRBJ2-1 and V is TRBV3-1 (or the pseudogene TRBV3-2); 11 bases agree with TRBD1. There are 19 residues in the CDR3. Unmatched junction bases numbered 15, after V lost 2 bases and J lost 6 bases. The germline V gene has CDR1 LGHDT and CDR2 YNNKEL (reference sequence). The CDR3 sequence is CASSQRGDRDRGIGNEQFF. In nucleotides, the CDR3 is TGTGCCAGCAGCCAAAGGGGCGACAGGGACAGGGGGATCGGCAATGAGCAGTTCTTC.

The genes are TRBV12-1 and TRBJ2-2; whether TRBD1, the table's D call, matches the DNA was not checked. TRBV12-1 is designated a pseudogene. The length of the CDR3 is 14 residues. The CDR3 DNA sequence: TGTGCCAGCAACCGGGACAGGGGGCCCGGGGAGCTGTTTTTT. It specifies CASNRDRGPGELFF.

The chain recombines TRBV7-7 with TRBJ2-1, with D maybe TRBD1 (5 bases). Germline V gene lookup returns CDR1 SSHAT and CDR2 FNYEAQ (reference sequence). The CDR3 covers 16 residues. V was clipped by 1 base and J by 4 bases, with 14 bases between them. The CDR3 spells CASSLDRLSAYNEQFF. The CDR3 DNA reads as TGTGCCAGCAGCTTAGACAGGTTGTCGGCTTACAATGAGCAGTTCTTC. Based on the CDR3 plus reference TRBV7-7 and TRBJ2-1, the full variable domain is GAGVSQSPRYKVTKRGQDVTLRCDPISSHATLYWYQQALGQGPEFLTYFNYEAQPDKSGLPSDRFSAERPEGSISTLTIQRTEQRDSAMYRCASSLDRLSAYNEQFFGPGTRLTVL.

The chain is built from TRBV10-2 and TRBJ2-2, with 12 bases that match TRBD2. CDR1 and CDR2 from the germline V gene are WSHSY and SAAADI. The CDR3 sequence is 17 residues long. V trimming: 2 bases; J trimming: 4 bases; junction bases outside the gene matches: 5. The CDR3 bases are TGCGCCAGCAGTGAGCTAGCGGGGGGGCCTATCACCGGGGAGCTGTTTTTT. Protein: CASSELAGGPITGELFF.

The V call is TRBV9, the J call TRBJ2-7; D not certain. The CDR3 extends over 14 amino acids. CDR1 is SGDLS and CDR2 is YYNGEE in the germline V gene. V dropped 0 bases and J dropped 4 bases, with 11 bases sitting between them. This chain's CDR3 is CASSVASRSYEQYF. As DNA, the CDR3 is TGTGCCAGCAGCGTAGCCTCCAGATCGTACGAGCAGTACTTC.

This clone was observed a single time. The chain couples TRBV5-4 to TRBJ2-1, with 7 bases identical to TRBD2. With 4 bases clipped from V and 5 bases from J, the junction kept 9 bases outside the gene matches. Germline CDR1 is SGHNT and CDR2 is YYREEE (reference sequence). The CDR3 contains 15 residues. CDR3 sequence (DNA): TGTGCCAGCAGCCTCAGGAGCGGGGTTAACAATGAGCAGTTCTTC. It yields the protein CASSLRSGVNNEQFF.

V gene TRBV2 combines with J gene TRBJ2-4; D is unresolved. Germline CDR1 is SNHLY and CDR2 is FYNNEI. V gave up 2 bases and J gave up 0 bases, with 2 bases separating them. There are 13 residues in the CDR3. The chain's CDR3 is CASSELAKNIQYF. Written as DNA, the CDR3 is TGTGCCAGCAGTGAACTAGCCAAAAACATTCAGTACTTC.

J is TRBJ2-3 and V is TRBV21-1; TRBD1, the table's D call, lacks a check against the DNA. TRBV21-1 is labeled a pseudogene. The CDR3 totals 16 residues. Written as DNA, the CDR3 is TGTGCCAGCAGCAAAAGGGACAGGGAGAGCACAGATACGCAGTATTTT. The encoded protein is CASSKRDRESTDTQYF.

The chain combines TRBV7-8 with TRBJ1-1, with D maybe TRBD1 (6 bases). Deletions cut 6 bases from V and 0 bases from J, with 14 bases between. The CDR3 length is 15 residues. CDR1 is SGHVS, CDR2 FQNEAQ, per germline. CDR3 DNA: TGTGCCAGCAGACATCACGGACAGATGAACACTGAAGCTTTCTTT. Translating gives CASRHHGQMNTEAFF.

The table lists this clone with a count of one. The CDR3 sequence is CAISEAGMRAFF. As DNA, the CDR3 is TGTGCCATCAGTGAAGCCGGGATGAGGGCTTTCTTT. This chain connects TRBV10-3 to TRBJ1-1; D gene unclear. Germline loops: CDR1 ENHRY, CDR2 SYGVKD. This CDR3 comprises 12 residues. V shed 3 bases and J shed 11 bases, with 13 bases lying between them.